The 5 T cell receptor beta chains below all came from one sample that was sequenced in a study of naive and memory T cell subsets. The beta constant-region primer was an equimolar mix of two oligonucleotides covering TRBC1 and TRBC2. Each CDR3 protein gets one entry after TCRdb re-called the UMI-ligation and nested PCR reads with MiXCR. The table has roughly 40,000 distinct CDR3 sequences, 10% to 15% seen once. Sequenced sample: effector memory CD4+ T cells from blood. The subset denotes: effector memory, CD45RA- CD27-. The receptors come from a human donor in good health.

This clonotype was found a few times. The J gene is TRBJ1-5, the V gene TRBV28; weak D call: TRBD1 (5 bases). V dropped 5 bases and J dropped 5 bases, with 19 bases sitting between them. Germline V CDR1 and CDR2: MDHEN, SYDVKM. This CDR3 is 16 amino acids long. The CDR3 DNA sequence: TGTGCCAGCAGTCTCCCCTGGGGGGTAGGTCATCAGCCCCAGCATTTT. This sequence encodes CASSLPWGVGHQPQHF. Drawing the rest from reference TRBV28 and TRBJ1-5, the complete variable domain is DVKVTQSSRYLVKRTGEKVFLECVQDMDHENMFWYRQDPGLGLRLIYFSYDVKMKEKGDIPEGYSVSREKKERFSLILESASTNQTSMYLCASSLPWGVGHQPQHFGDGTRLSIL.

At least ten counts were recorded for this clonotype. The chain employs TRBV7-2 and TRBJ2-3; D remains ambiguous. The germline V gene has CDR1 SGHTA and CDR2 FQGNSA. The CDR3 spans 14 residues. V was cut by 1 base and J by 0 bases, with 5 bases left in between. The chain's CDR3 is CASSLDGSTDTQYF. CDR3 DNA sequence: TGTGCCAGCAGCTTAGACGGGAGCACAGATACGCAGTATTTT.

This clonotype was seen at least ten times. This chain joins TRBV5-1 and TRBJ1-2; D is ambiguous. V was cut by 0 bases and J by 2 bases, with 11 bases left in between. The germline gives CDR1 SGHRS, CDR2 YFSETQ. This CDR3 has 15 amino acids. This CDR3 is CASSLGPSKNYGYTF. The CDR3 DNA reads as TGCGCCAGCAGCTTGGGTCCCTCCAAGAACTATGGCTACACCTTC.

This clonotype was counted many times. The chain has TRBV7-2 and TRBJ2-7, with no clear D. Trimming shortened V by 4 bases and J by 2 bases, and 3 bases separated the two germline ends. The germline V gene encodes CDR1 SGHTA and CDR2 FQGNSA. The CDR3 consists of 11 residues. The CDR3: CASSSAYEQYF. As DNA, the CDR3 is TGTGCCAGCAGCTCCGCCTACGAGCAGTACTTC.

This clonotype was counted ten times or more. The CDR3 coding sequence is TGTGCCAGCAGCCCGGAGCGGGAGGGCCCCACAGATACGCAGTATTTT. Protein: CASSPEREGPTDTQYF. The chain combines TRBV5-6 with TRBJ2-3, with 10 bases matching TRBD2. CDR3 length: 16 amino acids. V trimming: 4 bases; J trimming: 2 bases; junction bases outside the gene matches: 7. Germline CDR1 SGHDT, CDR2 YYEEEE.